The sequence of this T cell receptor beta chain was determined in a study of OX40 agonist ivuxolimab in advanced cancers. Study context: Patients receiving dose escalation had hepatocellular carcinoma, melanoma, renal cell or head and neck cancer. General observations from the study: Nonresponders, in some cases, also had low normalized T-cell clonal expansion.

CDR1 is SGHAT, CDR2 FQNNGV, per germline. Trimming took off 1 base at V and 0 bases at J, with 10 bases between the two ends. The CDR3 consists of 16 residues. For this clone: The antigen is unknown.

Sequencing used immunoSEQ multiplex PCR; TCRdb keeps in-frame clones, though not all of them. This sample has more than 65,000 clones, with approximately 81% found just once. Patients were ruled out by autoimmune disease history or systemic immunosuppression. This receptor was obtained from an adult with an advanced solid tumor such as melanoma, head and neck, liver or kidney cancer. The chain carries TRBV11-2 and TRBJ2-4; tentatively, D is TRBD1 (5 bases). Sequenced here: CD4+ or CD8+ T cells sorted from blood, sampled in a trial of the OX40 agonist ivuxolimab. The CDR3 loop reads CASSLGRQLAKNIQYF. The CDR3 DNA follows: TGTGCCAGCAGCTTAGGGAGACAGTTAGCCAAAAACATTCAGTACTTC.